This T cell receptor beta chain was sequenced in a study of T cell responses to AZD1222 COVID-19 vaccine. Some clones are missing from TCRdb's copy, which holds only in-frame ones; the method was immunoSEQ multiplex PCR. Altogether 95,000 to 150,000 clones are present, 85% to 95% being singletons, with the ten largest covering 4% to 6%. The ends were cut back, 4 bases at V and 4 bases at J, with 13 bases in the middle. The V gene's germline CDR1 is LNHDA and CDR2 SQIVND (reference sequence). This CDR3 is built from 15 residues. Sequencing used peripheral blood, obtained 28 days after the second AZD1222 dose. This receptor was identified in an adult who received the AZD1222 COVID-19 vaccine. The V gene is TRBV19, the J gene TRBJ2-2; D could derive from TRBD1 or TRBD2 (5 bases each). The CDR3 reads CASSRRDPATGELFF. CDR3 DNA sequence: TGTGCCAGTAGTAGACGGGACCCCGCCACCGGGGAGCTGTTTTTT.